One sample yielded the 8 T cell receptor beta chains listed below, sequenced in a study of T cells in Graves' hyperthyroidism and ophthalmopathy. Amplification of TCR beta CDR3 regions was performed using RNA transcripts as template. The TCR CDR3 was amplified in a first-round RT-PCR using the HTBI primer set. TCRdb re-called the multiplex PCR reads through MiXCR, storing one row per CDR3 protein. Of fewer than 650,000 distinct CDR3 sequences in the sample, roughly 14% were seen once. Material: blood. These receptors all come from a woman between 40 and 50 years old with Graves' ophthalmopathy.

This rearrangement joins TRBV12-3 or TRBV12-4 to TRBJ1-1; TRBD1 aligns across 7 bases. V was clipped by 1 base and J by 8 bases; unmatched bases: 4. This CDR3 has 13 amino acids. The CDR3 DNA reads as TGTGCCAGCAGTTTAGGGACAGGTCTAGAAGCTTTCTTT. Protein sequence: CASSLGTGLEAFF.

This clonotype was recorded many times. The chain recombines TRBV6-5 with TRBJ2-5; the D call may be TRBD1 or TRBD2 (5 bases each). Looked up from germline, CDR1 is MNHEY and CDR2 is SVGAGI. This CDR3 region has 14 residues. V lost 3 bases and J 5 bases, leaving 13 bases between the germline ends. The CDR3 region is CASSYLEGRETQYF. The CDR3 DNA reads TGTGCCAGCAGTTATCTTGAGGGACGGGAGACCCAGTACTTC.

The V call is TRBV12-3 or TRBV12-4, the J call TRBJ1-1, with no clear D. The length of the CDR3 is 14 residues. Trimming took 0 bases from V and 6 from J, leaving 11 bases between them. DNA for the CDR3: TGTGCCAGCAGTTTAGCGCGGGTCTCCGCTGAAGCTTTCTTT. Amino acids: CASSLARVSAEAFF.

This clonotype was recorded at least ten times. This chain uses TRBV5-1 with TRBJ1-1, with 8 bases aligning to TRBD1. The CDR3 has 14 amino acids. The germline CDR1 and CDR2 sequences are SGHRS and YFSETQ. V lost 8 bases, J lost 0 bases, and 6 bases stayed unmatched. This CDR3 is CASGTGDMNTEAFF. The CDR3 DNA reads as TGCGCCAGTGGGACAGGCGATATGAACACTGAAGCTTTCTTT.

In its sample, this clonotype was seen many times. The chain carries TRBV12-3 or TRBV12-4 and TRBJ1-5, with D unresolved. The CDR3 length is 13 residues. Trimming removed 3 bases from V and 4 bases from J, with 7 bases in between. CDR3 in DNA: TGTGCCAGCAGTTTCCAGACTAATCAGCCCCAGCATTTT. Its translation: CASSFQTNQPQHF.

V is TRBV11-2 and J is TRBJ2-4; TRBD2 aligns across 8 bases. The CDR3 is 17 residues long. CDR1 and CDR2 (germline): SGHAT, FQNNGV. V dropped 0 bases and J dropped 2; count of bases not matched to a gene: 6. The CDR3 loop reads CASSLDPGLGPKNIQYF. In DNA, the CDR3 is TGTGCCAGCAGCTTAGACCCGGGACTAGGGCCCAAAAACATTCAGTACTTC.

The chain couples TRBV6-2 or TRBV6-3 to TRBJ2-7; 10 nucleotides agree with TRBD2. The CDR3 is made up of 16 amino acids. The ends lost 5 bases at V and 2 bases at J; junction bases unmatched: 9. Germline V gives CDR1 MNHEY, CDR2 SVGEGT. CDR3 amino acids: CASSALGTSETYEQYF. The CDR3 region has the DNA TGTGCCAGCAGTGCCCTTGGGACTAGCGAGACCTACGAGCAGTACTTC.

This clonotype was counted ten times or more. The chain recombines TRBV6-1 with TRBJ2-7; 8 nucleotides agree with TRBD1. The junction had 9 bases not matched to a gene; V was cut back by 6 bases and J by 2 bases. The germline CDR1 and CDR2 sequences are MNHNS and SASEGT. CDR3 size: 15 residues. CDR3 nucleotides: TGTGCCAGCAGACGACGAGGGACAGGAACCTACGAGCAGTACTTC. It specifies CASRRRGTGTYEQYF.